These 9 T cell receptor beta chains originate from one sample sequenced in a study of cytomegalovirus exposure and HLA in healthy donors (TCRdb year 2017). Library preparation employed the immunoSEQ multiplex PCR assay. The clones in this table, taken by TCRdb from immuneACCESS, are in-frame only. Not every clone is retained; where verified, under half of the shortfall comes from an unresolved V gene, and the cause of the rest is unknown. The sample has about 280,000 clones on record, roughly 90% of them singletons. Roughly 0.93% of the sample lies in the top ten. Sequencing was performed on PBMCs. The receptors shown here come from a woman between 18 and 30 years old in good health and CMV-seronegative.

The chain combines TRBV18 with TRBJ2-3; no definite D call. The germline V and J ends were trimmed by 6 bases and 4 bases, with 11 bases remaining between them. Germline assignment: CDR1 KGHSH and CDR2 LQKENI. This CDR3 has 13 amino acids. The CDR3 DNA sequence: TGTGCCAGCTCGCCTGAGTCGGCAGATACGCAGTATTTT. Translating it yields CASSPESADTQYF. Drawing the rest from reference TRBV18 and TRBJ2-3, the complete variable domain is NAGVMQNPRHLVRRRGQEARLRCSPMKGHSHVYWYRQLPEEGLKFMVYLQKENIIDESGMPKERFSAEFPKEGPSILRIQQVVRGDSAAYFCASSPESADTQYFGPGTRLTVL.

The chain combines TRBV2 with TRBJ1-5; a weak D match, TRBD1 (5 bases). The CDR3 runs 15 residues. The V gene's germline CDR1 is SNHLY and CDR2 FYNNEI. Trimming shortened V by 2 bases and J by 2 bases, and 10 bases separated the two germline ends. The CDR3: CASSESGMGNQPQHF. The CDR3 region has the DNA TGTGCCAGCAGTGAATCAGGGATGGGCAATCAGCCCCAGCATTTT.

This rearrangement joins TRBV28 to TRBJ2-7; D is perhaps TRBD1 (5 bases). With 2 bases removed from V and 0 bases from J, the gap between germline ends came to 5 bases. Germline loops: CDR1 MDHEN, CDR2 SYDVKM. The CDR3 is made up of 13 amino acids. CDR3 amino acids: CASSLGASYEQYF. The CDR3 nucleotides are TGTGCCAGCAGTTTAGGGGCCTCCTACGAGCAGTACTTC.

This clone was observed a single time. The chain has TRBV7-2 and TRBJ2-7; 7 bases align to TRBD1. The CDR3 extends over 14 amino acids. The germline CDR1 and CDR2 sequences are SGHTA and FQGNSA. V lost 4 bases and J lost 2; bases outside the gene matches: 5. CDR3 in amino acids: CASSYTGTAYEQYF. CDR3 coding DNA: TGTGCCAGCAGCTATACCGGGACAGCCTACGAGCAGTACTTC.

The V gene is TRBV2, the J gene TRBJ2-3, with 7 nucleotides matching TRBD2. Germline V gives CDR1 SNHLY, CDR2 FYNNEI. The V segment lost 11 bases and the J segment 0 bases; nucleotides outside the gene matches: 8. The CDR3 consists of 14 residues. The chain's CDR3 is CAAGRTSSTDTQYF. The CDR3 nucleotides read TGTGCCGCCGGGAGGACTTCTAGCACAGATACGCAGTATTTT.

The rearrangement links TRBV5-4 to TRBJ2-7, with 7 bases lining up with TRBD2. The V gene's germline CDR1 is SGHNT and CDR2 YYREEE (reference sequence). Unmatched junction bases numbered 8, after V lost 4 bases and J lost 7 bases. This CDR3 has 13 amino acids. The CDR3 loop reads CASSPAGDGEQYF. The CDR3, as DNA: TGTGCCAGCAGCCCTGCGGGGGATGGGGAGCAGTACTTC. Full variable domain (outside the CDR3, taken from reference TRBV5-4 and TRBJ2-7): ETGVTQSPTHLIKTRGQQVTLRCSSQSGHNTVSWYQQALGQGPQFIFQYYREEENGRGNFPPRFSGLQFPNYSSELNVNALELDDSALYLCASSPAGDGEQYFGPGTRLTVT.

V and J are TRBV2 and TRBJ2-1, with a tentative D call TRBD2 (5 bases). The CDR3 is 15 amino acids. V shed 2 bases and J shed 2 bases, with 10 bases lying between them. Germline V lookup: CDR1 SNHLY, CDR2 FYNNEI. This CDR3 reads CASSESGSTYNEQFF. For the CDR3, the DNA is TGTGCCAGCAGTGAATCGGGGAGTACCTACAATGAGCAGTTCTTC.

The chain has TRBV21-1 and TRBJ2-1; the table's D call, TRBD2, was not checked against the DNA. TRBV21-1 is shown as a pseudogene. CDR3 length: 17 residues. The CDR3 is CASSPGGRDGATNEQFF. DNA of the CDR3: TGTGCCAGCAGCCCCGGGGGGAGGGACGGTGCGACCAATGAGCAGTTCTTC.

The J gene is TRBJ1-2, the V gene TRBV30; 7 bases align to TRBD1. Looked up from germline, CDR1 is GTSNPN and CDR2 is SVGIG (reference sequence). The trim removed 5 bases at V and 8 bases at J, leaving 11 bases unmatched. The CDR3 is made up of 13 amino acids. CDR3 loop: CAWAPTGLQGYTF. DNA for the CDR3: TGTGCCTGGGCCCCGACAGGGCTCCAAGGCTACACCTTC.